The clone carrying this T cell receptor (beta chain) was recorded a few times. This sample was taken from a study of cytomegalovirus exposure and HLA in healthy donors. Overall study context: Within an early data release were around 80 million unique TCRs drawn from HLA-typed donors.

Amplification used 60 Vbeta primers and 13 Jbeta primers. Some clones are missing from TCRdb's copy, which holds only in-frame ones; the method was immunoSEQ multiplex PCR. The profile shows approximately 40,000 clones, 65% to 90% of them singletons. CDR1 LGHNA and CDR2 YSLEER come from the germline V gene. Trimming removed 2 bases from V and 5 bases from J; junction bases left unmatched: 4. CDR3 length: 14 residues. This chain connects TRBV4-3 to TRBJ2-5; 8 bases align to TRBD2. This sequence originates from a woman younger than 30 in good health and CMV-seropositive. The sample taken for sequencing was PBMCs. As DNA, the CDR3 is TGCGCCAGCAGCCAAAGCGGGAGTTGGGAGACCCAGTACTTC. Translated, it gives CASSQSGSWETQYF.